The rows below give T cell receptor beta chains drawn from one sample of a study of T cells after somatic rescue of genetic block. Measured with immunoSEQ multiplex PCR; TCRdb has only the in-frame clones, and not every one. Among tens of thousands of clones listed, 90% to 97% were seen once. The material sequenced was peripheral blood mononuclear cells (PBMCs). The receptors come from a child younger than two. Each CDR3 is given with its conserved first and last residue. A D gene is named only where the DNA matches it firmly. Expanded clones are given a class, and other clones once, few, many or no size at all.

D gene | clone size | J gene | V gene | CDR3 DNA | CDR3 protein
TRBD2 | NA | TRBJ2-7 | TRBV2 | TGTGCCAGCAGTGAAAGGGGCGGGAGGGCCTACGAGCAGTACTTC | CASSERGGRAYEQYF
TRBD2 | NA | TRBJ2-7 | TRBV6-1 | TGTGCCAGCAGTGAAGTCTACGGCGGGAGGCTCGACGAGCAGTACTTC | CASSEVYGGRLDEQYF
NA | NA | TRBJ2-7 | TRBV7-9 | TGTGCCAGCAGCCCTGGGGTCCCATACGAGCAGTACTTC | CASSPGVPYEQYF
NA | NA | TRBJ2-5 | TRBV9 | TGTGCCAGCAGTCGGGACTACCAAGAGACCCAGTACTTC | CASSRDYQETQYF
TRBD1 | few | TRBJ1-1 | TRBV11-2 | TGTGCCAGCAGCTTCGGACAGGGGATGAACACTGAAGCTTTCTTT | CASSFGQGMNTEAFF
NA | NA | TRBJ2-1 | TRBV6-1 | TGTGCCAGCAGTGAATCCGGGAAGGGTGAGCAGTTCTTC | CASSESGKGEQFF
NA | NA | TRBJ2-7 | TRBV5-1 | TGCGCCAGCAGCTTGGCCGGGGCGGGACAGACCTACGAGCAGTACTTC | CASSLAGAGQTYEQYF
NA | once | TRBJ1-1 | TRBV6-6 | TGTGCCAGCAGTTACTGGCAGAACACTGAAGCTTTCTTT | CASSYWQNTEAFF
TRBD1 | NA | TRBJ1-4 | TRBV19 | TGTGCCAGTAGATCGACAGGGCCTGCAACTAATGAAAAACTGTTTTTT | CASRSTGPATNEKLFF
TRBD1 | NA | TRBJ2-7 | TRBV28 | TGTGCCAGCAGTTTTCAGGGGGCCTACGAGCAGTACTTC | CASSFQGAYEQYF
NA | NA | TRBJ2-3 | TRBV4-3 | TGCGCCAGCAGCCAGACTAGTACTAGCACAGATACGCAGTATTTT | CASSQTSTSTDTQYF
NA | NA | TRBJ2-7 | TRBV4-2 | TGTGCCAGCAGCCCAAAAAGCCAAGGACGGGGTCGGCCCTACGAGCAGTACTTC | CASSPKSQGRGRPYEQYF
NA | NA | TRBJ2-1 | TRBV27 | TGTGCCAGCAGTGAGAACTGGAATGAGCAGTTCTTC | CASSENWNEQFF
TRBD1 | NA | TRBJ1-2 | TRBV9 | TGTGCCAGCAGCGCATCCACCCATCTTACAGGGGCTAACTATGGCTACACCTTC | CASSASTHLTGANYGYTF
TRBD2 | NA | TRBJ2-7 | TRBV6-5 | TGTGCCAGCAGTGCCGGGACTAGCGGGGTCTACGAGCAGTACTTC | CASSAGTSGVYEQYF
TRBD2 | NA | TRBJ2-2 | TRBV27 | TGTGCCAGCAGTTTATTACGACTAGCGGGTATTGAGGAGCTGTTTTTT | CASSLLRLAGIEELFF
TRBD2 | once | TRBJ2-1 | TRBV7-8 | TGTGCCAGCAGCTTATGGCTTAGCGGGAGGGCCGGAAGGCAGTTCTTC | CASSLWLSGRAGRQFF
NA | NA | TRBJ1-3 | TRBV7-9 | TGTGCCAGCAGCTTAAACAGTGGAAACACCATATATTTT | CASSLNSGNTIYF
NA | NA | TRBJ2-5 | TRBV19 | TGTGCCAGTAGTCCCCCCGGGGAGACCCAGTACTTC | CASSPPGETQYF
NA | NA | TRBJ2-7 | TRBV5-1 | TGCGCCAGCAGCTTGAAGGCTAGCAATTGGGAGCAGTACTTC | CASSLKASNWEQYF
NA | NA | TRBJ2-1 | TRBV4-1 | TGCGCCAGCAGCCATGGGGGATTCTCCTACAATGAGCAGTTCTTC | CASSHGGFSYNEQFF
NA | NA | TRBJ1-5 | TRBV16 | TGTGCCAGCAGCCAATACAGGGGCAATCAGCCCCAGCATTTT | CASSQYRGNQPQHF
NA | NA | TRBJ2-7 | TRBV14 | TGTGCCAGCAGCCAAGATAGTGGTTTCAACGAGCAGTACTTC | CASSQDSGFNEQYF
NA | NA | TRBJ1-2 | TRBV6-1 | TGTGCCAGCAGCAGGACTAACTATGGCTACACCTTC | CASSRTNYGYTF
NA | NA | TRBJ2-2 | TRBV7-2 | TGTGCCAGCAGCTTACGGTATAGGAACACCGGGGAGCTGTTTTTT | CASSLRYRNTGELFF
TRBD2 | NA | TRBJ2-1 | TRBV6-5 | TGTGCCAGCAGTTACTCGACTAGCGGGAGTTACAATGAGCAGTTCTTC | CASSYSTSGSYNEQFF
TRBD2 | NA | TRBJ2-1 | TRBV4-1 | TGCGCCAGCAGCCCCCTCGGAGGACTAGCCCCCGCCGCCAATGAGCAGTTCTTC | CASSPLGGLAPAANEQFF
NA | NA | TRBJ2-7 | TRBV19 | TGTGCCAGTAAGACCGGGACCGGGAAGGGGGACGAGCAGTACTTC | CASKTGTGKGDEQYF
TRBD2 | NA | TRBJ2-3 | TRBV7-2 | TGTGCCAGCAGCTTACTAGCGGGAGGCGCAGATACGCAGTATTTT | CASSLLAGGADTQYF
NA | NA | TRBJ1-2 | TRBV4-2 | TGTGCCAGCAGCCTGGACTCCGGAAACTATGGCTACACCTTC | CASSLDSGNYGYTF
NA | once | TRBJ2-2 | TRBV6-1 | TGTGCCAGCAAAGCTGGGTTTAGGTACACCGGGGAGCTGTTTTTT | CASKAGFRYTGELFF
NA | NA | TRBJ2-5 | TRBV4-1 | TGCGCCAGCAGCCAAGATCGGGACACCCGTCGGACCCAGTACTTC | CASSQDRDTRRTQYF
NA | NA | TRBJ2-7 | TRBV6-5 | TGTGCCAGCAGTTACGATGAGACTGGTTACGAGCAGTACTTC | CASSYDETGYEQYF